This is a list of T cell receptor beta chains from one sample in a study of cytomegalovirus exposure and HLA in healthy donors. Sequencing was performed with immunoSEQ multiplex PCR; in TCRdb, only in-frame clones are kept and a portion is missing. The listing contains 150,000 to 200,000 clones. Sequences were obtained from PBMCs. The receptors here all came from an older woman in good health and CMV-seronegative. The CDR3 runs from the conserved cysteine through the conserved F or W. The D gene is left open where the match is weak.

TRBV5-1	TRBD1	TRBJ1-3	TGCGCCAGCAGCTTGGCAGGGGGGCCCCTGGACACCATATATTTT	CASSLAGGPLDTIYF
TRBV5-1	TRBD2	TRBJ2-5	TGCGCCAGCAGCTTGGCCGAGCGGGAAGTCCCCCAGTACTTC	CASSLAEREVPQYF
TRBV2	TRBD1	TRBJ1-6	TGTGCCAGCAGACAGGGGATCAATTCACCCCTCCACTTT	CASRQGINSPLHF
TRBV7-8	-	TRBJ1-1	TGTGCCAGCAGCTCCCGACGGGGGTTGAACACTGAAGCTTTCTTT	CASSSRRGLNTEAFF
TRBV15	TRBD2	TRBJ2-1	TGTGCCACCAGCAGAGATCCGCCCGGGAGGGGTGAGCAGTTCTTC	CATSRDPPGRGEQFF
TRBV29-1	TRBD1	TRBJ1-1	TGCAGCGCCAAGACAGGGAATGAAGCTTTCTTT	CSAKTGNEAFF
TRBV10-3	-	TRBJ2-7	TGTGCCACCGGGTACTACGAGCAGTACTTC	CATGYYEQYF
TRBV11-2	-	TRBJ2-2	TGTGCCAGCAGCTTAGGGCCTCAGGGGAACACCGGGGAGCTGTTTTTT	CASSLGPQGNTGELFF
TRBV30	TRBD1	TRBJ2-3	TGTGCCTGGCGTGACAGGGTCAACACAGATACGCAGTATTTT	CAWRDRVNTDTQYF
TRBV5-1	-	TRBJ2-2	TGCGCCAGCAGGGAGGGATCCGGGGAGCTGTTTTTT	CASREGSGELFF
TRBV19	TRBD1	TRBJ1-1	TGTGCCAGTAGTATGACAGGGAGAACTGAAGCTTTCTTT	CASSMTGRTEAFF
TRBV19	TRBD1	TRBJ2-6	TGTGCCAGTAGTATCAATTACAGGGGGTACTCTGGGGCCAACGTCCTGACTTTC	CASSINYRGYSGANVLTF
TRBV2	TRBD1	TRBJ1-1	TGTGCCAGCACTAGACAGGGGCCGGGGAACACTGAAGCTTTCTTT	CASTRQGPGNTEAFF
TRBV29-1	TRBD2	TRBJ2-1	TGCAGCGTTGGGAACAGCGGGAGGTCTAGGAATGAGCAGTTCTTC	CSVGNSGRSRNEQFF
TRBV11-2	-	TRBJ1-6	TGTGCCAGCAGCTTAATCACAGGGAAATCACCCCTCCACTTT	CASSLITGKSPLHF
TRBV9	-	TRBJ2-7	TGTGCCAGCAGCGTAGATGGGGGCAGCTCCTACGAGCAGTACTTC	CASSVDGGSSYEQYF
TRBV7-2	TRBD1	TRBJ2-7	TGTGCCAGCAGTTTCGATCCGGGACAGACCTACGAGCAGTACTTC	CASSFDPGQTYEQYF
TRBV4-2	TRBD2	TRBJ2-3	TGTGCCAGCAGCCAAGCTAGCGGGCGTTCAGATACGCAGTATTTT	CASSQASGRSDTQYF
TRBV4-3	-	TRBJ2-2	TGCGCCAGCAGCCAAGATAGGTTAACGCGCACCAGCGGGCTGTTTTTT	CASSQDRLTRTSGLFF
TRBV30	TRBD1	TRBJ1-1	TGTGCCTGGAGTGTTTTTGGACAGGGGATGAACACTGAAGCTTTCTTT	CAWSVFGQGMNTEAFF
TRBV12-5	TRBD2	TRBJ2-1	TGTGCTAGTGGCCCGATGCGGGAGCCCTTGAATGAGCAGTTCTTC	CASGPMREPLNEQFF
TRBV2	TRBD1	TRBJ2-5	TGTGCCAGCTCTAACAGGGGTGTCCTTCAAGAGACCCAGTACTTC	CASSNRGVLQETQYF
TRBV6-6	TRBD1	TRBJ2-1	TGTGCCAGCAGTCCCGCCGGGACAGGGTACAATGAGCAGTTCTTC	CASSPAGTGYNEQFF
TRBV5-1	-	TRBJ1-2	TGCGCCAGCAGCTTTAGGACAACAGATGGCTACACCTTC	CASSFRTTDGYTF
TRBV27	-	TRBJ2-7	TGTGCCAGCAGTTTTTCACGGTTCACCTACGAGCAGTACTTC	CASSFSRFTYEQYF
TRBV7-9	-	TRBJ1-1	TGTGCCAGCAGCTCGGGATTTGACCGTGAAGCTTTCTTT	CASSSGFDREAFF
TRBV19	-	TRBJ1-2	TGTGCCAGTAGTACCAGACAGGATGGCTACACCTTC	CASSTRQDGYTF
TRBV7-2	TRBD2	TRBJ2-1	TGTGCCAGCATCCTGACTAGCGGGGGGGCCTGGGAGCAGTTCTTC	CASILTSGGAWEQFF
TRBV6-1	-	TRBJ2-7	TGTGCCAGCAGTGAAGGTACAGCCTCCTACGAGCAGTACTTC	CASSEGTASYEQYF
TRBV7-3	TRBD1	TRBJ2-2	TGTGCCAGCAGCTTGGGGACAGGAGCGAACACCGGGGAGCTGTTTTTT	CASSLGTGANTGELFF
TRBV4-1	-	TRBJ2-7	TGCGCCAGCAGGACGACAGAGCGCAGCTCCTACGAGCAGTACTTC	CASRTTERSSYEQYF
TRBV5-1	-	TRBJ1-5	TGCGCCTGCTATTTGGGGGGGAGAGGGGGTGATCAGCCCCAGCATTTT	CACYLGGRGGDQPQHF
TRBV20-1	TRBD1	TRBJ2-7	TGCAGTGCCATAGGACAGGGCCAGCAGTACTTC	CSAIGQGQQYF
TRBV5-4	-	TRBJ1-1	TGTGCCAGCAGCTCGACAGTCATGAACACTGAAGCTTTCTTT	CASSSTVMNTEAFF
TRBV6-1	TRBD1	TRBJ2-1	TGTGCCAGCAGTGAAGGTGGGACAGGGGGAGCGAGGGGCTTATACAATGAGCAGCTCTTC	CASSEGGTGGARGLYNEQLF
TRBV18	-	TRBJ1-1	TGTGCCAGCTCCCCTCCGGGTTCAAGGGAAGCTTTCTTT	CASSPPGSREAFF
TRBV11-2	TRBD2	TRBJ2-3	TGTGCCAGCAGCTTAGATCCCCTAGCGGGGGGGAGAGATACGCAGTATTTT	CASSLDPLAGGRDTQYF
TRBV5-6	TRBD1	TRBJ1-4	TGTGCCAGCAGCTTGAGGGGGCAGTCCGATGAAAAACTGTTTTTT	CASSLRGQSDEKLFF
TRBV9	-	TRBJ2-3	TGTGCCAGCAGCCCCGGGGGTAGCACAGATACGCAGTATTTT	CASSPGGSTDTQYF
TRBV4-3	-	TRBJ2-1	TGCGCCAGCAGCCAAGAGGGACTTAATGAGCAGTTCTTC	CASSQEGLNEQFF
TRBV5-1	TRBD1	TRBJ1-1	TGCGCCAGCAGCTTGTGGGGGGACAGGGGGACTGAAGCTTTCTTT	CASSLWGDRGTEAFF
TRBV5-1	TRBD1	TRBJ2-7	TGCGCCAGCAGCTTGGTTGGGACAGGGGGTTACGAGCAGTACTTC	CASSLVGTGGYEQYF
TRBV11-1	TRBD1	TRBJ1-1	TGTGCCAGCAGGTTAAACAGGGGGAACACTGAAGCTTTCTTT	CASRLNRGNTEAFF
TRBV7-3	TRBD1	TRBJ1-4	TGTGCCAGCAGCACCAACAGGGGATGGGATGAAAAACTGTTTTTT	CASSTNRGWDEKLFF
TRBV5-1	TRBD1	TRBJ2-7	TGCGCCAGCACTTTGGGCGGGACAGGGGGCTACGAGCAGTACTTC	CASTLGGTGGYEQYF
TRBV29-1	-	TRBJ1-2	TGCAGCGTTTACGGAGGGGCGCCAGGCTATGGCTACACCTTC	CSVYGGAPGYGYTF
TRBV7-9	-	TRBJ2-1	TGTGCCAGCAGCTTACGTGCGGAGAGCTCCTACAATGAGCAGTTCTTC	CASSLRAESSYNEQFF